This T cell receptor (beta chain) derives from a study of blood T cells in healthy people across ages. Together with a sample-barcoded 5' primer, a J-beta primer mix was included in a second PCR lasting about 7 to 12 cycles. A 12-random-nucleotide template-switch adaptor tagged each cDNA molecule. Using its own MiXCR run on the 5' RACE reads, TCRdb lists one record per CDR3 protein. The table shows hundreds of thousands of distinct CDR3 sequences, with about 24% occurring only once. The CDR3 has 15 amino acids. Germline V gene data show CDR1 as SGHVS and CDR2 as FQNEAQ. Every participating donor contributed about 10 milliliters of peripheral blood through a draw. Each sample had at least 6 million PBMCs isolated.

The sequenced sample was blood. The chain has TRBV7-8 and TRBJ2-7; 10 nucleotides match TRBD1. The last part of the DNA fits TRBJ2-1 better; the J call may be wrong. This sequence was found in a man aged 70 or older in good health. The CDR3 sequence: CATTVFVTGGYEQFF. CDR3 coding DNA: TGTGCCACCACCGTTTTCGTGACAGGGGGCTATGAGCAGTTCTTC.